This TCR beta chain is from a study of blood T cells in healthy people across ages. In its sample, this clonotype was seen a few times. Its specificity is not known. The use of a sample-barcoded 5' primer and a J-beta primer mix characterized a second PCR of 7 to 11 cycles. With 12 random nucleotides, a template-switch adaptor tagged each individual cDNA molecule. TCRdb reanalysed the 5' RACE reads using MiXCR and keeps one entry per CDR3 protein. This sample has about 1.8 million distinct CDR3 sequences, with 40% to 55% found just once. Study-level findings and limits: Without sorted subsets, naive and antigen-experienced compartments could not be conclusively compared. Any changes in expanded clonotypes were possibly confounded, as donor CMV status remained unknown.

Input material: blood. This TCR was sampled from a middle-aged woman in good health.

The CDR3 DNA is TGTGCCAGCAGCCAAGATCTCTGGGCGGATACGCAGTATTTT. The encoded protein is CASSQDLWADTQYF. The chain recombines TRBV4-2 with TRBJ2-3; D uncertain. Germline CDR1 LGHNA, CDR2 YNFKEQ. This CDR3 spans 14 amino acids. The V and J ends lost 0 bases and 6 bases respectively, with 10 bases between them.